This entry lists 25 T cell receptor beta chains sequenced from one sample in a study of metastatic and nonmetastatic thyroid tumors. Thyroid surgery was preceded by no treatment in any patient. TCRdb re-called the PCR reads via MiXCR. Altogether roughly 23,000 clones are present, around a fifth being singletons, with the ten largest covering approximately 13%. Specimen: blood. The receptors derive from a male donor with papillary thyroid cancer or a benign thyroid nodule (not recorded which). Some clones in this sample may be carry-over from other donors' samples.

Many counts were recorded for this clone. This sequence joins TRBV27 and TRBJ2-7; either TRBD1 or TRBD2 may supply D (5 bases each). V was cut by 5 bases and J by 3 bases, with 17 bases left in between. The CDR3 loop spans 15 amino acids. Germline CDR1 and CDR2: MNHEY and SMNVEV (reference sequence). CDR3 region: CASSARDVGLYEQYF. The CDR3 region has the DNA TGTGCCAGCAGTGCCCGGGACGTCGGCCTCTACGAGCAGTACTTC.

This clone occurred a few times. The rearrangement uses TRBV6-2 or TRBV6-3 and TRBJ2-5; 7 positions match TRBD1. V shed 0 bases, J shed 5 bases, and the junction held 6 bases outside the gene matches. The germline V gene has CDR1 MNHEY and CDR2 SVGEGT. The CDR3 consists of 15 residues. The CDR3 DNA reads TGTGCCAGCAGTTACTCCTACAGGGGTATGGAGACCCAGTACTTC. It encodes CASSYSYRGMETQYF.

This chain links TRBV13 with TRBJ2-3, with 12 positions matching TRBD2. Germline V gene data show CDR1 as PRHDT and CDR2 as FYEKMQ (reference sequence). This CDR3 region has 13 residues. J was trimmed by 6 bases and V by 8 bases; bases with no gene match: 3. CDR3 in amino acids: CASGLAGLDTQYF. CDR3 sequence (DNA): TGTGCCAGCGGACTAGCGGGACTCGATACGCAGTATTTT.

This clone was recorded at least ten times. This chain connects TRBV5-1 to TRBJ2-7; TRBD1 might be the D (6 bases). The CDR3 length is 15 residues. V was clipped by 4 bases and J by 5 bases, with 19 bases between them. Germline CDR1 reads SGHRS; CDR2 reads YFSETQ. The CDR3 DNA reads TGCGCCAGCAGCCCGAATTGGGGCAGGGGAAACGAGCAGTACTTC. It codes for CASSPNWGRGNEQYF.

This clone is deemed medium-sized. The V gene is TRBV4-3, the J gene TRBJ1-5; tentatively, D is TRBD1 (5 bases). V shed 0 bases and J shed 5 bases, with 11 bases lying between them. The CDR3 is 15 residues long. The germline V gene encodes CDR1 LGHNA and CDR2 YSLEER. CDR3 in amino acids: CASSQDSTVHQPQHF. The CDR3 DNA reads as TGCGCCAGCAGCCAAGATTCGACAGTGCATCAGCCCCAGCATTTT.

The chain employs TRBV20-1 and TRBJ2-5; perhaps TRBD2 as D (6 bases). Germline CDR1 reads DFQATT; CDR2 reads SNEGSKA (reference sequence). This CDR3 has 17 residues. V was clipped by 4 bases and J by 5 bases, with 26 bases between them. The CDR3 sequence: CSATPFGSFAFWETQYF. In DNA form, the CDR3 reads TGCAGTGCTACCCCCTTCGGGAGCTTCGCGTTTTGGGAGACCCAGTACTTC.

The rearrangement uses TRBV30 and TRBJ2-7; the D gene is possibly TRBD1 (6 bases). Germline CDR1 and CDR2: GTSNPN and SVGIG (reference sequence). The CDR3 totals 11 residues. Trimming cost V 7 bases and J 4 bases, with 11 bases left between them. CDR3 sequence reads: CALRTAYEQYF. The CDR3 DNA reads as TGTGCCTTAAGGACAGCGTACGAGCAGTACTTC.

This clone was detected ten times or more. In the same sample, other DNA sequences code for this CDR3. In DNA form, the CDR3 reads TGTGCCAGCAGCGTAGGGGGGGGGAACTATGGCTACACCTTC. Translation gives CASSVGGGNYGYTF. V gene TRBV9 combines with J gene TRBJ1-2; tentatively, D is TRBD1 (5 bases). Trimming removed 0 bases at V and 2 bases at J, with 8 bases between. The CDR3 consists of 14 residues. The germline gives CDR1 SGDLS, CDR2 YYNGEE.

The chain carries TRBV3-1 and TRBJ1-2; perhaps TRBD1 as D (5 bases). In germline, CDR1 is LGHDT, CDR2 YNNKEL (reference sequence). V was clipped by 4 bases and J by 3 bases, with 18 bases between them. CDR3 length equals 16 residues. The CDR3 bases are TGTGCCAGCAGCCGAAGGGGAGCGGGGCGTGACTATGGCTACACCTTC. Translating gives CASSRRGAGRDYGYTF.

In this sample, this clone turned up many times. As DNA, the CDR3 is TGTGCCAGCGGAACAACTCCGGGACAGACCAGCACAGATACGCAGTATTTT. It is translated as CASGTTPGQTSTDTQYF. The chain recombines TRBV12-3 or TRBV12-4 with TRBJ2-3; 7 positions match TRBD1. V lost 8 bases to trimming and J lost 0 bases; unmatched junction nucleotides: 14. CDR3 length: 17 residues.

This clone has ten or more counts. This sequence may be a read error, since a much larger clone differs from it by one base. The same CDR3 arises from other DNA sequences in this sample as well. The chain recombines TRBV9 with TRBJ2-1; D perhaps matches TRBD2 (6 bases). This CDR3 is built from 14 residues. V was shortened by 0 bases and J by 3 bases, with 7 bases between the two germline ends. Germline V lookup: CDR1 SGDLS, CDR2 YYNGEE. CDR3 residues: CASSVAGVYNEQFF. CDR3 DNA: TGTGCCAGCAGCGTAGCGGGAGTCTACAATGAGCAGTTCTTC.

This clone is termed medium-sized (0.01 to 0.1%). This chain links TRBV27 with TRBJ1-6, with 10 bases lining up with TRBD1. Trimming cost V 6 bases and J 10 bases; bases outside gene matches: 6. From germline, CDR1 is MNHEY and CDR2 SMNVEV (reference sequence). The CDR3 is 14 residues long. CDR3 residues: CASRQGQGRSPLHF. The CDR3 DNA reads TGTGCCAGCAGACAGGGACAGGGGAGGTCACCCCTCCACTTT.

This clone was recorded at least ten times. V and J are TRBV20-1 and TRBJ2-1; a weak D match, TRBD2 (6 bases). Trimming removed 3 bases at V and 4 bases at J, with 16 bases between. The CDR3 covers 15 residues. Per germline, CDR1 DFQATT and CDR2 SNEGSKA (reference sequence). CDR3 coding DNA: TGCAGTGCTAGCGGGGGACGGGGAGAATACAATGAGCAGTTCTTC. It encodes CSASGGRGEYNEQFF.

This clone was counted at least ten times. CDR3 region: CSASWRASSYNEQFF. The CDR3 DNA is TGCAGTGCTAGTTGGCGGGCGAGCTCCTACAATGAGCAGTTCTTC. The V gene is TRBV20-1, the J gene TRBJ2-1, with D tentatively TRBD2 (5 bases). The germline CDR1 and CDR2 sequences are DFQATT and SNEGSKA (reference sequence). V gave up 3 bases and J gave up 0 bases, with 12 bases separating them. The CDR3 sequence is 15 residues long.

This clone is medium-sized by share. The chain has TRBV28 and TRBJ1-1; 7 positions match TRBD1. Germline CDR1 MDHEN, CDR2 SYDVKM. J lost 1 base, V lost 4 bases, and 6 bases had no gene match. This CDR3 contains 15 residues. CDR3 sequence: CASSSLRQGNTEAFF. The CDR3 nucleotides are TGTGCCAGCAGTTCCCTCAGACAGGGGAACACTGAAGCTTTCTTT.

As concerns this clone: Its ends do not fully match the called genes, so a read error is possible. Other nucleotide sequences in the sample specify the same CDR3. CDR3: CASRDRNAYGYTF. The CDR3 coding sequence is TGTGCCAGCAGGGACAGGAACGCATATGGATACACCTTC. The V gene is TRBV6-1, the J gene TRBJ1-2; 7 positions agree with TRBD1. The CDR3 consists of 13 residues. The V gene's germline CDR1 is MNHNS and CDR2 SASEGT.

By share of the sample, this clone is medium-sized. The rearrangement links TRBV11-2 to TRBJ2-2; 8 nucleotides match TRBD2. The CDR3 contains 16 residues. Germline loops: CDR1 SGHAT, CDR2 FQNNGV. With V trimmed by 5 bases and J by 5 bases, 10 bases remained unmatched. CDR3 region: CASSPAGLGGTGELFF. Here the CDR3 DNA reads TGTGCCAGCAGCCCCGCGGGACTAGGAGGGACCGGGGAGCTGTTTTTT.

This clone was picked up many times. The germline gene is not matched at one end of the junction; a read error may be the cause. This chain uses TRBV28 with TRBJ2-7; D may be TRBD1 (6 bases). Germline V gene data show CDR1 as MDHEN and CDR2 as SYDVKM. The CDR3 is made up of 16 amino acids. CDR3 sequence: CASSPLGTFETYERYF. CDR3 coding DNA: TGTGCCAGCAGTCCCCTGGGGACATTTGAGACCTACGAGCGGTACTTC. The complete variable domain, with remaining parts taken from reference TRBV28 and TRBJ2-7, reads DVKVTQSSRYLVKRTGEKVFLECVQDMDHENMFWYRQDPGLGLRLIYFSYDVKMKEKGDIPEGYSVSREKKERFSLILESASTNQTSMYLCASSPLGTFETYERYFGPGTRLTVT.

This chain joins TRBV12-3 or TRBV12-4 and TRBJ2-5, with 8 positions matching TRBD2. J gave up 4 bases and V 3 bases, and 7 bases lay outside the gene matches. The CDR3 covers 15 residues. This chain's CDR3 is CASSLPSGPGETQYF. CDR3 DNA sequence: TGTGCCAGCAGTTTGCCTAGCGGGCCGGGAGAGACCCAGTACTTC.

This clone appeared many times. The chain couples TRBV6-1 to TRBJ2-7; 7 nucleotides agree with TRBD2. Looked up from germline, CDR1 is MNHNS and CDR2 is SASEGT. This CDR3 region has 15 residues. V gave up 5 bases and J gave up 5 bases; unmatched junction bases: 12. The CDR3 is CASSRVGAGANEQYF. The DNA of the CDR3 is TGTGCCAGCAGTCGGGTGGGCGCGGGAGCCAACGAGCAGTACTTC.

V gene TRBV20-1 combines with J gene TRBJ2-3; 7 bases agree with TRBD2. V was pared by 3 bases and J by 2 bases, with 11 bases of the junction left unmatched. CDR3 length: 16 residues. Germline values: CDR1 DFQATT, CDR2 SNEGSKA (reference sequence). CDR3 sequence reads: CSARADSSGDTDTQYF. In DNA form, the CDR3 reads TGCAGTGCTAGGGCAGATTCTAGCGGAGACACAGATACGCAGTATTTT.

This clone was counted ten times or more. CDR3 loop: CASSFTLLMDNEQFF. The CDR3 coding sequence is TGTGCCAGCAGCTTTACCCTCCTAATGGACAATGAGCAGTTCTTC. The V gene is TRBV5-6, the J gene TRBJ2-1; D remains ambiguous. CDR3 length: 15 residues. V was shortened by 2 bases and J by 5 bases, with 14 bases between the two germline ends. Germline assignment: CDR1 SGHDT and CDR2 YYEEEE.

This clone is classed as medium-sized. The V call is TRBV7-8, the J call TRBJ2-7, with D uncertain. Germline V lookup: CDR1 SGHVS, CDR2 FQNEAQ. The CDR3 is 12 residues long. V was clipped by 6 bases and J by 5 bases, with 11 bases between them. Written as DNA, the CDR3 is TGTGCCAGCAGTCCCCACCCCGACGAGCAGTACTTC. Its translation is CASSPHPDEQYF.

This clone appeared a few times. V usage is TRBV20-1 and J usage is TRBJ2-7; D ambiguous. V lost 0 bases, J lost 2 bases, and 11 bases lay in between. The CDR3 consists of 14 residues. Germline assignment: CDR1 DFQATT and CDR2 SNEGSKA (reference sequence). CDR3 sequence (DNA): TGCAGTGCTAGAGATGGTAGGACCGCCTACGAGCAGTACTTC. Its translation is CSARDGRTAYEQYF.

This clone was observed at least ten times. The chain carries TRBV2 and TRBJ1-5; TRBD1 agrees at 9 bases. Trimming took 6 bases from V and 0 from J; bases not matched to a gene: 0. The CDR3 has 14 amino acids. The germline V gene encodes CDR1 SNHLY and CDR2 FYNNEI. The CDR3, as DNA: TGTGCCAGCAGACAGGGGGCTAGCAATCAGCCCCAGCATTTT. This codes for CASRQGASNQPQHF.